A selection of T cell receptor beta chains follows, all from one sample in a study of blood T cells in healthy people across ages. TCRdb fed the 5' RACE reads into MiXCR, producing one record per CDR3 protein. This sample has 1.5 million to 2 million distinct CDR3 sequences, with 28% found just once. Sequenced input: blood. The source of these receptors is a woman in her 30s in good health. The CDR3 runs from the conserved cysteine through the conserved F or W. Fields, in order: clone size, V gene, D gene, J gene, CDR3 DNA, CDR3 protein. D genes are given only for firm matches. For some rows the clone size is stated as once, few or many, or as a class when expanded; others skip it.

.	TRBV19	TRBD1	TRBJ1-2	TGTGCCAGTAGGGCGGCAGGGGGTGAGGGCTACACCTTC	CASRAAGGEGYTF
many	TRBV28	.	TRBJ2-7	TGTGCCAGCAGTTCCTCGGACACCGTAAAATCGCAGTACTTC	CASSSSDTVKSQYF
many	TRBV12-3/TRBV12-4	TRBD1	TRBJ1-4	TGTGCCAGCAGGGACAGGGGGCATATGTTTTTT	CASRDRGHMFF
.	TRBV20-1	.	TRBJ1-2	TGCAGTGCTAGGAAGGGGGGGTCTCACTATGGCTACACCTTC	CSARKGGSHYGYTF
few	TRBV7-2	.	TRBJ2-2	TGTGCCAGCAGCTCCCACTTTCGACGGGTGGGCACCGGGGAGCTGTTTTTT	CASSSHFRRVGTGELFF
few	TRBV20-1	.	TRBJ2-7	TGCAGTGCTAGAGATTTTGGGGCATCTGGGCCCTACGAGCAGTACTTC	CSARDFGASGPYEQYF
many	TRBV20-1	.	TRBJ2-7	TGCAGTGCTAGAGGAGGGGAGGGGGTTTCCTTTAACGAGCAGTACTTC	CSARGGEGVSFNEQYF
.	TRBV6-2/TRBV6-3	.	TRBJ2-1	TGTGCCAGCATCGCAGCCCAGACAGGGAGGAACAATGAGCAGTTCTTC	CASIAAQTGRNNEQFF
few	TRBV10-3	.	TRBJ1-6	TGTGCCATCAGTGAGTCGACTGGCTCCTATAATTCACCCCTCCACTTT	CAISESTGSYNSPLHF
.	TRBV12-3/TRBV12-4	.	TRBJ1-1	TGTGCCAGCAGCGGCGGGGGCCTAATGAACACTGATGCTTTCTTT	CASSGGGLMNTDAFF
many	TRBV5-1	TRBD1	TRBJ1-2	TGCGCCAGCGGAGGCAGGGGGAAGGGCTACACCTTC	CASGGRGKGYTF
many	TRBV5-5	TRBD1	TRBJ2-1	TGTGCCAGCAGCTTGCTGACAGGGAATGAGCAGTTCTTC	CASSLLTGNEQFF
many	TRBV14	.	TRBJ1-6	TGTGCCAGCAGCCCGGGACGCTCCCCCCTCCACTTT	CASSPGRSPLHF
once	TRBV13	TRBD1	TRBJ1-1	TGTGCCAGCAGGAGGGGACAGGCCAACACTGAAGCTTTCTTT	CASRRGQANTEAFF
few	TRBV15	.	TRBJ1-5	TGTGCCACCAGCATAGAGGGTCGGGGCTCGGGTCAGCCCCAGCATTTT	CATSIEGRGSGQPQHF
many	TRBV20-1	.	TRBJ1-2	TGCAGTGCTAGAACCTTATTGGACTATGGCTACACCTTC	CSARTLLDYGYTF
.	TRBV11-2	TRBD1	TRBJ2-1	TGTGCCAGCAGCGTCCCGGGACAGGGAGTAAGGAATGAGCAGTTCTTC	CASSVPGQGVRNEQFF
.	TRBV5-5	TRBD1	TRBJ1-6	TGTGCCAGCAGCGTTACCGGGACAGCCAACTCCGGAGGTCCACCCCTCCACTTT	CASSVTGTANSGGPPLHF
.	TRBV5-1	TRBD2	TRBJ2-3	TGCGCCAGCAGCTTGGCCTTGGAGACTAGCGGCACAGATACGCAGTATTTT	CASSLALETSGTDTQYF
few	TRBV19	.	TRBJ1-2	TGTGCCAGTAGTATGGGCGACAGAAAGGATGGCTACACCTTC	CASSMGDRKDGYTF
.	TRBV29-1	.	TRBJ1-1	TGCAGCGTCAACGAGGGGACTGAAGCTTTCTTT	CSVNEGTEAFF
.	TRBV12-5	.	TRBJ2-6	TGTGCTAGTGGTTTGGTATTGGGTAATTCTGGGGCCAACGTCCTGACTTTC	CASGLVLGNSGANVLTF
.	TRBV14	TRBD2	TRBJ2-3	TGTGCCAGCAGCCAAGATGGTTGGAGCGGGAGAGTTGGAGATACGCAGTATTTT	CASSQDGWSGRVGDTQYF
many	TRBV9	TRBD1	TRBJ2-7	TGTGCCAGCAGCCCAGGGTGGGGGACAGGGGGTTCCTACGAGCAGTACTTC	CASSPGWGTGGSYEQYF
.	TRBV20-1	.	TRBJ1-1	TGCAGTGCTAGGTCAGGATTGAACACTGAAGCTTTCTTT	CSARSGLNTEAFF
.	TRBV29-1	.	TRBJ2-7	TGCAGCGTTGGAGGGGGAGAGTCCTACGAGCAGTACTTC	CSVGGGESYEQYF
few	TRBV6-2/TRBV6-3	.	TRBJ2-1	TGTGCCAGTATTCGGGCTGCGGGGCAGGAGCAGTTCTTC	CASIRAAGQEQFF
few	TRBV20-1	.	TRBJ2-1	TGCAGTGCTGGCCGCGGCGGGCGCTCCTACAATGAGCAGTTCTTC	CSAGRGGRSYNEQFF
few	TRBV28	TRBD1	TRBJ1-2	TGTGCCAGCAGTTTAACCGGGACAGGGCCAGGACGCACCTTC	CASSLTGTGPGRTF
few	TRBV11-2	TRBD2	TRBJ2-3	TGTGCCAGCAGCTTAAAACTAGCGGGCGCAGATACGCAGTATTTT	CASSLKLAGADTQYF